This paragraph covers one T cell receptor beta chain sequence. The record originates from a study of blood T cell repertoires in COVID-19. The length of the CDR3 is 15 residues. V was pared by 0 bases and J by 4 bases, with 1 base of the junction left unmatched. From germline, CDR1 is ENHRY and CDR2 SYGVKD. Measured with immunoSEQ multiplex PCR; TCRdb has only the in-frame clones, and not every one. The profile shows around 140,000 clones, around 88% of them singletons. The receptor was derived from a man aged 50-60 years with active or convalescent COVID-19. Material for sequencing was peripheral blood. The chain employs TRBV10-3 and TRBJ1-5, with 9 nucleotides matching TRBD1. In DNA form, the CDR3 reads TGTGCCATCAGTGAGTCAGACAGGGGGAATCAGCCCCAGCATTTT. Translating it yields CAISESDRGNQPQHF.